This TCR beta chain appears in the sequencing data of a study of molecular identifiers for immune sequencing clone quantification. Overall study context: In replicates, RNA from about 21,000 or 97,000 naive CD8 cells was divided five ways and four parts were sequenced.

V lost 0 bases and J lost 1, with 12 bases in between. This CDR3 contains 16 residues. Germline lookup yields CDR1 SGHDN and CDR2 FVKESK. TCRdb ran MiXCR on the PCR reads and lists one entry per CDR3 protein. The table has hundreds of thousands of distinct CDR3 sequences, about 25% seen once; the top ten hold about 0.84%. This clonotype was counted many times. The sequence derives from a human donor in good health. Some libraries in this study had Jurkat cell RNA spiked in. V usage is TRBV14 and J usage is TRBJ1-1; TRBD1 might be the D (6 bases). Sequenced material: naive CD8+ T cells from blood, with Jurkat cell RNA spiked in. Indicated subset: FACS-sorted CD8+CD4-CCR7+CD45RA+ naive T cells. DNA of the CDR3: TGTGCCAGCAGCCAAGATATAGGCAGGGGGAACACTGAAGCTTTCTTT. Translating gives CASSQDIGRGNTEAFF.